This T cell receptor beta chain originates from a study of shared clonotypes between healthy human individuals. Produced via immunoSEQ multiplex PCR; TCRdb's table is partial and in-frame only. The sample lists around 690,000 clones, roughly 88% occurring once. The trim removed 3 bases at V and 4 bases at J, leaving 14 bases unmatched. CDR1 and CDR2 from the germline V gene are MDHEN and SYDVKM. CDR3 length: 20 amino acids. The sample was memory CD8+ T cells from PBMCs. Subset: CD45RO+ cells pooled with CCR7-negative TemRA cells. The gene calls are TRBV28 and TRBJ2-6; TRBD1 agrees at 11 bases. The sequence derives from a man aged 18-30 years in good health. Some clones in this sample may be carry-over from other donors' samples. CDR3 sequence (DNA): TGTGCCAGCAGTTTCGTTCTTGGACAGGGGGCTTCTACCGGGGCCAACGTCCTGACTTTC. Residues: CASSFVLGQGASTGANVLTF.